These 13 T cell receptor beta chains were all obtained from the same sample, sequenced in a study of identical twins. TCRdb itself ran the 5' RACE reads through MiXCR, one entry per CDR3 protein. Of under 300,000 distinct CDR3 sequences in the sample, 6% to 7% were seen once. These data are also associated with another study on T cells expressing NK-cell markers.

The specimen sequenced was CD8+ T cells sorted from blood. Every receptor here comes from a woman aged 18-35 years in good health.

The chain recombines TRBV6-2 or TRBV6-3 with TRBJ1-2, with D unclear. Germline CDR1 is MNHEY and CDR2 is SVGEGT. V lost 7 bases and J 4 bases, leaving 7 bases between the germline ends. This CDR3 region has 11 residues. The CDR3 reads CASTALYGYTF. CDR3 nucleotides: TGTGCCAGCACCGCTCTCTATGGCTACACCTTC.

The CDR3 DNA is TGCAGTGCTAGAGATTTAAATCTTACCTACGAGCAGTACTTC. This codes for CSARDLNLTYEQYF. This chain uses TRBV20-1 with TRBJ2-7; unclear D gene. Germline CDR1 and CDR2: DFQATT and SNEGSKA (reference sequence). The CDR3 has 14 amino acids. The V and J ends lost 0 bases and 2 bases respectively, with 11 bases between them.

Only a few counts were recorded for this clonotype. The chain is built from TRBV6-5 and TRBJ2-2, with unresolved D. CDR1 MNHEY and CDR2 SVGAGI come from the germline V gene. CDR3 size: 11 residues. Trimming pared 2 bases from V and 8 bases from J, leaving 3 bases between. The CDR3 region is CASSYQGELFF. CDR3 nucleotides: TGTGCCAGCAGTTACCAAGGGGAGCTGTTTTTT.

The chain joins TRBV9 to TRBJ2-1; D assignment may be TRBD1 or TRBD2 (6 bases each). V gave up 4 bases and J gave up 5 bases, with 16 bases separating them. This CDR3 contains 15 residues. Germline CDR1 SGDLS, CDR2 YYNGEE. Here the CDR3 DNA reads TGTGCCAGCAGCCTAGGGGGGACCGGGGACAATGAGCAGTTCTTC. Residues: CASSLGGTGDNEQFF.

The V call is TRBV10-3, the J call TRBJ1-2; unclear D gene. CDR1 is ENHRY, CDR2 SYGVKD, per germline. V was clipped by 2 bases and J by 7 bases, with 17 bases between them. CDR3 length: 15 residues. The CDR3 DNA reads TGTGCCATCAGTGAGCCCAATCCAGGCCGCCCTGGCTACACCTTC. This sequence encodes CAISEPNPGRPGYTF.

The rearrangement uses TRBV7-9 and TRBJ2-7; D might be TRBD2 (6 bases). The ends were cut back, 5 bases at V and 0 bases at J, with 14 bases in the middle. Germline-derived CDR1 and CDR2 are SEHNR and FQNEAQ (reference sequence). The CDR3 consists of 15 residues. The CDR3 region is CASSPRGLDSYEQYF. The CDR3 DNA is TGTGCCAGCAGCCCGAGGGGACTCGACTCCTACGAGCAGTACTTC.

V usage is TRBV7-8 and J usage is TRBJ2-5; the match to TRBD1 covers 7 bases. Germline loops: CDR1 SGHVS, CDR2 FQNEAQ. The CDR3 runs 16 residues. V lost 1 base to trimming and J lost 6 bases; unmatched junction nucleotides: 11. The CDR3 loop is CASSLDETGNGKTQYF. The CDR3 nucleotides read TGTGCCAGCAGCTTAGACGAGACAGGGAATGGGAAGACCCAGTACTTC.

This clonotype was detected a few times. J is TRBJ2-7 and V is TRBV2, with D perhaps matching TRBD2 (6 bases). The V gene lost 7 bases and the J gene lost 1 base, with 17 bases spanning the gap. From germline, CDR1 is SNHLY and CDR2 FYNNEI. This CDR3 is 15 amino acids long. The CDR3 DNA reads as TGTGCCAGCAAATCAGGAGGGGCGCGTTCCTACGAGCAGTACTTC. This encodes CASKSGGARSYEQYF.

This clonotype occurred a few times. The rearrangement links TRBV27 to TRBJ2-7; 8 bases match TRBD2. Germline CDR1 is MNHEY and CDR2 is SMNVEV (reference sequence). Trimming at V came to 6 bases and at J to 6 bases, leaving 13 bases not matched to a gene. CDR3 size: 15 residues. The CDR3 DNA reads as TGTGCCAGCAGCCAACTCCGGGGGGGCAAGGGCGAGCAGTACTTC. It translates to CASSQLRGGKGEQYF.

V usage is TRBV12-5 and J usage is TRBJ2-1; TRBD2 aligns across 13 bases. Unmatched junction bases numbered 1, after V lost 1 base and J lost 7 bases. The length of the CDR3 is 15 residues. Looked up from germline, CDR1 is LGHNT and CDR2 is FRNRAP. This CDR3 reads CASGLGTSGGNEQFF. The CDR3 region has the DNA TGTGCTAGTGGTTTGGGGACTAGCGGGGGTAATGAGCAGTTCTTC.

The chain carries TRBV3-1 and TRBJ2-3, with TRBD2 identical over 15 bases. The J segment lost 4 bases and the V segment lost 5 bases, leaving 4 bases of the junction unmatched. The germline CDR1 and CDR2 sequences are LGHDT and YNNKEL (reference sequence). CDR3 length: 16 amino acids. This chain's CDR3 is CASSIRTSGGADTQYF. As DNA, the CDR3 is TGTGCCAGCAGCATCCGGACTAGCGGGGGGGCAGATACGCAGTATTTT.

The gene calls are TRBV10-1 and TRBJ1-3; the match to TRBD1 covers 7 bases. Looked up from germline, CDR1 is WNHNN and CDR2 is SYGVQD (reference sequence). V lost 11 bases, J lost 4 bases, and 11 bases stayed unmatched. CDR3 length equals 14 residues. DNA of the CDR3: TGCGCCGCCCAGACAGGGAGGTTCGGAAACACCATATATTTT. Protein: CAAQTGRFGNTIYF.

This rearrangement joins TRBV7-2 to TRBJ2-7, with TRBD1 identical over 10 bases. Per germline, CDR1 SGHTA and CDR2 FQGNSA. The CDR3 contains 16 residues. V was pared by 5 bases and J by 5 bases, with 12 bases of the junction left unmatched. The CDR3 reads CASSRRVWDRGHEQYF. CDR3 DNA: TGTGCCAGCAGCCGGAGGGTTTGGGACAGGGGACACGAGCAGTACTTC.